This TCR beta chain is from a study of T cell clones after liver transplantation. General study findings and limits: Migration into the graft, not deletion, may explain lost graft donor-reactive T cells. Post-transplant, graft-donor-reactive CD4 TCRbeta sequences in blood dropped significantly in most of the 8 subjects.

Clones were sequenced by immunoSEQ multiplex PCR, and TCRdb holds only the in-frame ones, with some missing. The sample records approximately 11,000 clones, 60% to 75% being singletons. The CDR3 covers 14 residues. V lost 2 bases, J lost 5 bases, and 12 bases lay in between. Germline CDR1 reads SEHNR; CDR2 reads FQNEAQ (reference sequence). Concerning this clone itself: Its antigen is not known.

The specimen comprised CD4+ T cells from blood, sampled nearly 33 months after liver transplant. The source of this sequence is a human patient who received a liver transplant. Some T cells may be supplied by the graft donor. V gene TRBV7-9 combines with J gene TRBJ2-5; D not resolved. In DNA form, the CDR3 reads TGTGCCAGCAGCTTAACGTTTGGGGTGGAGACCCAGTACTTC. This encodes CASSLTFGVETQYF. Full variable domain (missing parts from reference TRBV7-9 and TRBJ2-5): DTGVSQNPRHKITKRGQNVTFRCDPISEHNRLYWYRQTLGQGPEFLTYFQNEAQLEKSRLLSDRFSAERPKGSFSTLEIQRTEQGDSAMYLCASSLTFGVETQYFGPGTRLLVL.